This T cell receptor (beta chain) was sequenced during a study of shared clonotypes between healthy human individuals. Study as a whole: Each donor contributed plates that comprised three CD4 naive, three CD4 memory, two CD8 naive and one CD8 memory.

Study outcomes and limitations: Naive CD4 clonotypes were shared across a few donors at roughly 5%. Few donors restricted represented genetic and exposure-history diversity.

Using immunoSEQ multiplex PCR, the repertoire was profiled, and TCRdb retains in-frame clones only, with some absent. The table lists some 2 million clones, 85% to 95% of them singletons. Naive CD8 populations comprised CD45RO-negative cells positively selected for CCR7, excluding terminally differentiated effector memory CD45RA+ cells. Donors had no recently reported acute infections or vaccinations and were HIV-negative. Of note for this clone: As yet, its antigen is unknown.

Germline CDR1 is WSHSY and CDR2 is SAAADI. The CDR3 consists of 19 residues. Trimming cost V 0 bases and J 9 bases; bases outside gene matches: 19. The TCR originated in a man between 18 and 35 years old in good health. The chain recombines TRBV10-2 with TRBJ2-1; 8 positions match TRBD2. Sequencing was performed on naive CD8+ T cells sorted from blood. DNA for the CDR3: TGCGCCAGCAGTGAGTCGACCCTACTTGGGCTAGCGGGTTTGGGTGAGCAGTTCTTC. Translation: CASSESTLLGLAGLGEQFF.